Below are 17 T cell receptor beta chains sequenced from a single sample in a study of regulatory T cells in long-lasting Graves disease. Arm-PCR of CDR3 regions and iRepertoire HTBI primers were used to build TCR beta libraries. TCRdb analysed the multiplex PCR reads with MiXCR anew, one entry per CDR3 protein. The repertoire holds approximately 540,000 distinct CDR3 sequences, with around 11% as singletons. Time point of the sample: newly diagnosed GD, antithyroid drugs for less than 3 months. Generation of the TCR library employed RNA extracted from PBMCs. The same specimen was also included in a second study, on T cells in Graves' hyperthyroidism and ophthalmopathy.

Sequenced material: peripheral blood mononuclear cells (PBMCs), taken at new diagnosis, from a patient treated with antithyroid drugs. The receptors come from a woman in her thirties with Graves disease.

This clonotype was seen only a few times. V usage is TRBV6-1 and J usage is TRBJ1-3; D call uncertain. This CDR3 is 13 amino acids long. Germline V gene sequence: CDR1 MNHNS, CDR2 SASEGT. Trimming pared 6 bases from V and 4 bases from J, leaving 10 bases between. The DNA for the CDR3 is TGTGCCAGCAGAAGGGCGAAAGGAAACACCATATATTTT. Its translation: CASRRAKGNTIYF.

Of note for this clonotype: This may arise from a read error, as a much more abundant clone is one base away. The J gene is TRBJ1-6, the V gene TRBV6-4; D uncertain. Germline lookup yields CDR1 MRHNA and CDR2 SNTAGT. The CDR3 runs 16 residues. CDR3 in amino acids: CAGSERVGIDNSPLHF. The CDR3 DNA is TGTGCCGGCAGTGAACGAGTAGGGATAGATAATTCACCCCTCCACTTT.

There are a few counts of this clonotype. The genes are TRBV7-2 and TRBJ1-1; D remains ambiguous. CDR1 and CDR2 from the germline V gene are SGHTA and FQGNSA. V shed 5 bases and J shed 1 base, with 14 bases lying between them. CDR3 length: 15 amino acids. In DNA form, the CDR3 reads TGTGCCAGCAGCGCCCCTCAGGACGGGAACACTGAAGCTTTCTTT. Translation gives CASSAPQDGNTEAFF.

This chain connects TRBV20-1 to TRBJ2-7; D is perhaps TRBD2 (5 bases). V was shortened by 4 bases and J by 7 bases, with 17 bases between the two germline ends. CDR3 size: 13 residues. Germline V lookup: CDR1 DFQATT, CDR2 SNEGSKA (reference sequence). The CDR3 loop reads CSATSGFYNEQYF. In DNA, the CDR3 is TGCAGTGCTACCAGCGGATTCTACAATGAGCAGTACTTC.

This clonotype was seen more than once but under ten times. The chain employs TRBV24-1 and TRBJ2-3; 7 positions agree with TRBD1. Germline CDR1 and CDR2: KGHDR and SFDVKD. The J segment lost 2 bases and the V segment lost 9 bases, leaving 4 bases of the junction unmatched. The CDR3 contains 13 residues. Here the CDR3 DNA reads TGTGCCACCGGGGACAGTTACACAGATACGCAGTATTTT. It codes for CATGDSYTDTQYF.

The chain uses TRBV5-1 and TRBJ2-7; 7 bases are shared with TRBD2. CDR3 size: 14 residues. Germline V gene lookup returns CDR1 SGHRS and CDR2 YFSETQ. With 2 bases clipped from V and 0 bases from J, the junction kept 2 bases outside the gene matches. CDR3 sequence reads: CASSFPGGSYEQYF. The DNA of the CDR3 is TGCGCCAGCAGCTTTCCGGGGGGCTCCTACGAGCAGTACTTC.

In regard to this clonotype: A much larger clone lies one base from this, so it may be a read error. The chain employs TRBV5-1 and TRBJ2-5; 7 bases fit TRBD1. The germline CDR1 and CDR2 sequences are SGHRS and YFSETQ. CDR3 size: 14 residues. Unmatched junction bases numbered 5, after V lost 3 bases and J lost 3 bases. CDR3 region: CASSSTGVEETQYF. The CDR3 nucleotides are TGCGCCAGCAGCTCAACAGGGGTGGAAGAGACCCAGTACTTC. Combining the CDR3 with reference TRBV5-1 and TRBJ2-5 gives the whole variable domain KAGVTQTPRYLIKTRGQQVTLSCSPISGHRSVSWYQQTPGQGLQFLFEYFSETQRNKGNFPGRFSGRQFSNSRSEMNVSTLELGDSALYLCASSSTGVEETQYFGPGTRLLVL.

This chain joins TRBV9 and TRBJ2-7; D gene ambiguous. The V gene's germline CDR1 is SGDLS and CDR2 YYNGEE. The CDR3 runs 13 residues. Trimming took off 4 bases at V and 7 bases at J, with 15 bases between the two ends. The CDR3: CASSKSDLGEQYF. The DNA for the CDR3 is TGTGCCAGCAGCAAATCGGACCTGGGGGAGCAGTACTTC.

This clonotype was detected ten times or more. A read error may account for a junction end that differs from germline. The CDR3 nucleotides are TGTGCCAGCAGTGAACTGTATGGCTACACTTTC. It is translated as CASSELYGYTF. V and J are TRBV2 and TRBJ1-2; D remains ambiguous. The CDR3 spans 11 residues. Per the germline V gene, CDR1 is SNHLY and CDR2 is FYNNEI.

Ten or more counts support this clonotype. The gene calls are TRBV2 and TRBJ2-1, with 11 bases identical to TRBD2. Germline V gives CDR1 SNHLY, CDR2 FYNNEI. This CDR3 spans 15 amino acids. V was clipped by 7 bases and J by 8 bases; unmatched bases: 10. The CDR3 here is CASIQLAGDSHEQFF. Written as DNA, the CDR3 is TGTGCCAGCATCCAACTAGCGGGAGATTCCCATGAGCAGTTCTTC.

There are a few counts of this clonotype. V gene TRBV25-1 combines with J gene TRBJ2-1, with 13 bases identical to TRBD2. The CDR3 consists of 15 residues. The ends lost 7 bases at V and 10 bases at J; junction bases unmatched: 10. Germline V gene lookup returns CDR1 MGHDK and CDR2 SYGVNS. The CDR3 sequence: CASTATSGRAGEQFF. For the CDR3, the DNA is TGTGCCAGCACCGCTACTAGCGGGAGGGCCGGCGAGCAGTTCTTC.

Many counts were recorded for this clonotype. The chain couples TRBV18 to TRBJ2-7, with D tentatively TRBD1 (5 bases). CDR3 length equals 14 residues. The V and J ends lost 3 bases and 3 bases respectively, with 12 bases between them. Germline CDR1 and CDR2: KGHSH and LQKENI. The CDR3 loop is CASSPRTTGYEQYF. The CDR3 bases are TGTGCCAGCTCACCGCGGACAACAGGCTACGAGCAGTACTTC. The full variable domain, with the rest looked up from reference TRBV18 and TRBJ2-7, is NAGVMQNPRHLVRRRGQEARLRCSPMKGHSHVYWYRQLPEEGLKFMVYLQKENIIDESGMPKERFSAEFPKEGPSILRIQQVVRGDSAAYFCASSPRTTGYEQYFGPGTRLTVT.

The table lists this clonotype with many counts. The rearrangement uses TRBV27 and TRBJ2-1; 10 nucleotides line up with TRBD2. The trim removed 6 bases at V and 7 bases at J, leaving 6 bases unmatched. This CDR3 spans 14 amino acids. Germline V gives CDR1 MNHEY, CDR2 SMNVEV (reference sequence). The CDR3 DNA follows: TGTGCCAGCAGGGAGGCTAGCGGGAGTAATGAGCAGTTCTTC. Protein: CASREASGSNEQFF.

The chain links TRBV3-1 to TRBJ1-1; TRBD1 aligns across 10 bases. Unmatched junction bases numbered 5, after V lost 4 bases and J lost 6 bases. Germline CDR1 is LGHDT and CDR2 is YNNKEL (reference sequence). This CDR3 is built from 14 residues. The CDR3 DNA is TGTGCCAGCAGCCTTAGACAGGGGGCGGCTGAAGCTTTCTTT. This gives the protein CASSLRQGAAEAFF.

This clonotype was recorded a few times. In DNA form, the CDR3 reads TGTGCCAGCAGCGTAGGGACCTCTTACAATGAGCAGTTCTTC. Its protein is CASSVGTSYNEQFF. The chain joins TRBV9 to TRBJ2-1, with D unresolved. Germline V gives CDR1 SGDLS, CDR2 YYNGEE. The length of the CDR3 is 14 residues. V lost 0 bases and J lost 4, with 8 bases in between.

The genes are TRBV19 and TRBJ2-2, with 13 bases lining up with TRBD2. This CDR3 region has 15 residues. Germline lookup yields CDR1 LNHDA and CDR2 SQIVND (reference sequence). J was trimmed by 7 bases and V by 7 bases; bases with no gene match: 6. CDR3 nucleotide sequence: TGTGCCAGTATAGGACTAGCGGGAGCGGTCGGGGAGCTGTTTTTT. Translating gives CASIGLAGAVGELFF.

For this clonotype: At one boundary the junction diverges from the germline segment, which might be a read error. This sequence joins TRBV20-1 and TRBJ2-7; the match to TRBD2 covers 11 bases. This CDR3 contains 17 residues. CDR1 DFQATT and CDR2 SNEGSKA come from the germline V gene (reference sequence). CDR3 amino acids: CSATDRGGLADSYERYF. As DNA, the CDR3 is TGCAGTGCTACCGACAGGGGGGGACTAGCGGATTCCTACGAGCGGTACTTC.